The clone carrying this T cell receptor beta chain has only one observation. The target antigen is unknown. This sample was included in a study of T cell repertoires in cytomegalovirus infection. At the level of the study: Both recently identified HLA-C-restricted and well-studied HLA-B-restricted CMV epitopes were used in the study. Matching HLA type, along with CMV infection, was indicated by public TCR beta signatures.

Points from the study as a whole: Predominance within the ex vivo response was attributable to HLA-C-restricted CMV-specific TCR beta clonotypes.

TCRdb called the reads again in MiXCR, with one record for every CDR3 protein. The sample consists of about 340,000 distinct CDR3 sequences, under 35% of them appearing once. This CDR3 has 16 amino acids. CDR1 is SGDLS, CDR2 YYNGEE, per germline. V shed 4 bases, J shed 2 bases, and the junction held 7 bases outside the gene matches. The TCR sequence derives from a human donor in good health (CMV status not recorded). Some clones in this sample may be carry-over from other donors' samples. This chain joins TRBV9 and TRBJ2-3; 10 bases fit TRBD2. Sequenced here: cultured PBMCs, sampled from culture after CMV antigen stimulation. For the CDR3, the DNA is TGTGCCAGCAGCTTGTGGAGCGGGGGGGACACAGATACGCAGTATTTT. This encodes CASSLWSGGDTDTQYF.